The present TCR beta chain was sequenced within a study of type 1 regulatory T cells. About the research overall: This in vitro CD4 product, T-allo10, is enriched for Tr1 cells and alloantigen-specific.

T-allo10 cells from the graft donor were described as anergic, host-alloantigen-specific, and alloantigen-specific suppressors. TCRdb redid the calling of the reads with MiXCR, one entry per CDR3 protein. Of about 68,000 distinct CDR3 sequences in the sample, roughly three fifths were seen once. This clonotype has a handful of counts. The antigen is not known. The sequencing sample was made of cultured T cells, either the whole culture or a sorted T cell fraction (not recorded which). This sample's subset: Tr1-enriched cell product generated in vitro against host alloantigens. The source of this sequence is a human donor in good health.

CDR3 in amino acids: CASSLDQGRAQYF. In nucleotides, the CDR3 is TGTGCCAGCAGCTTAGATCAGGGGAGGGCCCAGTACTTC. The genes are TRBV7-7 and TRBJ2-5, with a weak D call TRBD2 (7 bases). V lost 1 base, J lost 9 bases, and 12 bases lay in between. Germline CDR1 and CDR2: SSHAT and FNYEAQ (reference sequence). This CDR3 is built from 13 residues.